The clone carrying this T cell receptor beta chain has just one count. The data belong to a study of CD8 T cells in Susac syndrome. Random hexamers were used to reverse transcribe about 0.5 to 1 ug of RNA. TCRdb redid the calling of the immunoSEQ multiplex PCR reads with MiXCR, one entry per CDR3 protein. Among about 200,000 distinct CDR3 sequences, approximately 95% were seen once, and the ten largest hold approximately 0.08%. The authors carried out high-throughput sequencing of TCR beta. They applied it to CD8+ and CD4+ T cells obtained from blood. The TCR comes from a human donor with multiple sclerosis. Sample: CD4+ T cells from PBMCs.

Written as DNA, the CDR3 is TGTGCCTGGAGTGTCGGACTCCCACAAGACAATGAGCAGTTCTTC. Amino acid sequence: CAWSVGLPQDNEQFF. This rearrangement joins TRBV30 to TRBJ2-1, with D perhaps TRBD2 (5 bases). V lost 0 bases and J 5 bases, leaving 14 bases between the germline ends. The CDR3 has 15 residues. CDR1 GTSNPN and CDR2 SVGIG come from the germline V gene (reference sequence). Full variable domain (missing parts from reference TRBV30 and TRBJ2-1): SQTIHQWPATLVQPVGSPLSLECTVEGTSNPNLYWYRQAAGRGLQLLFYSVGIGQISSEVPQNLSASRPQDRQFILSSKKLLLSDSGFYLCAWSVGLPQDNEQFFGPGTRLTVL.